This is a list of T cell receptor beta chains from one sample in a study of post-analysis software for immune sequencing data. TCRdb passed the PCR reads through MiXCR, listing each CDR3 protein once. The data contain more than 500,000 distinct CDR3 sequences, roughly 34% of them singletons. Sequenced material: blood. Receptor source: a girl aged 2-17 years with multiple sclerosis. Both conserved end residues are part of each CDR3. The D gene is left open where the match is weak.

d_call	v_call	j_call	cdr3_aa
TRBD2	TRBV10-3	TRBJ2-5	CAISGSSGAQETQYF
TRBD1	TRBV5-1	TRBJ1-2	CASSSPQDRGPNYGYTF
NA	TRBV6-5	TRBJ2-3	CASSYLPRTENTGELYF
NA	TRBV12-3/TRBV12-4	TRBJ1-6	CASRNGYNSPLHF
NA	TRBV4-1	TRBJ2-3	CASSQARGTDTQYF
NA	TRBV6-6	TRBJ1-2	CASSYFATDNYGYTF
NA	TRBV6-1	TRBJ1-2	CASSGPTALYGYTF
NA	TRBV19	TRBJ2-1	CASSIGQLEHNEQFF
TRBD1	TRBV12-3/TRBV12-4	TRBJ1-1	CASIDRAEAFF
TRBD1	TRBV6-5	TRBJ1-2	CATRGGANYGYTF
NA	TRBV29-1	TRBJ2-1	CSVSGEQFF
NA	TRBV20-1	TRBJ1-1	CSARWGLNTEALF
NA	TRBV5-6	TRBJ2-7	CASSSISYEQYF
NA	TRBV7-9	TRBJ1-2	CASSLSIYYGYTF
TRBD1	TRBV2	TRBJ1-5	CASKGQGIWNQPQHF
TRBD1	TRBV7-2	TRBJ1-5	CASSLGQGAGGSNQPQHF
TRBD1	TRBV4-1	TRBJ2-7	CASKKGPRGSATYEQYF
NA	TRBV3-1	NA	CASSLAGSKQETQYF
TRBD1	TRBV11-1	TRBJ2-7	CASSPRTGVGLEQYF
NA	TRBV5-5	TRBJ1-2	CASSSQGLYGYTF
TRBD2	TRBV20-1	TRBJ2-3	CSARLAGSTDTQYF
TRBD1	TRBV5-1	TRBJ1-2	CASSVTPGQGIGYTF
NA	TRBV28	TRBJ2-5	CASTPTAREQETQYF
NA	TRBV20-1	TRBJ2-5	CSAEPHTNQETQYF
NA	TRBV5-4	TRBJ1-4	CASSLLTKGGEKLFF
NA	TRBV29-1	TRBJ1-4	CSAGAEKLFF